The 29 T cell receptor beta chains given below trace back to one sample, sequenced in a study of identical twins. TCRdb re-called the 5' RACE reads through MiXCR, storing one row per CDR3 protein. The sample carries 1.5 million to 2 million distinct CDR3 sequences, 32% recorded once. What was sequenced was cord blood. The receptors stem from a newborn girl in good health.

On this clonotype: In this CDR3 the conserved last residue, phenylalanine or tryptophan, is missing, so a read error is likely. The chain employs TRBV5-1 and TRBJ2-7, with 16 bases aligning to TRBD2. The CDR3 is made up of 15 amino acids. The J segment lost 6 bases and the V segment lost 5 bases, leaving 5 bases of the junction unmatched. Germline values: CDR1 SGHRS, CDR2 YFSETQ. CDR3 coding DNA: TGCGCCAGCAGTCAGGGACTAGCGGGAGGGTCCGAGCAGTACTTA. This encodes CASSQGLAGGSEQYL.

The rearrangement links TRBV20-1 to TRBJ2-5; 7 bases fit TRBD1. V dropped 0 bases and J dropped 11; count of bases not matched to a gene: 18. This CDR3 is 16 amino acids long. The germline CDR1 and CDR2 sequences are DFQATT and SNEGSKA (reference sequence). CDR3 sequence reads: CSARDNKGQRLTKQYF. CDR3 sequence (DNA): TGCAGTGCTAGAGATAATAAGGGACAGCGCCTGACCAAGCAGTACTTC.

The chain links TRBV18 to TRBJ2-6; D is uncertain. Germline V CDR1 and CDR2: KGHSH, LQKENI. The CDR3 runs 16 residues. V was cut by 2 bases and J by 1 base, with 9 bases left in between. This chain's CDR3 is CASSPDVASGANVLTF. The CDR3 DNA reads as TGTGCCAGCTCACCAGACGTTGCGTCTGGGGCCAACGTCCTGACTTTC.

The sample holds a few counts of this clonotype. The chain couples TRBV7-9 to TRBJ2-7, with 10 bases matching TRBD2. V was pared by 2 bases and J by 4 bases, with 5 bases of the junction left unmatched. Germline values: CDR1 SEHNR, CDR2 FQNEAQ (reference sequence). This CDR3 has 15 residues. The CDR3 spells CASSLRSTSGYEQYF. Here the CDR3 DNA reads TGTGCCAGCAGCTTACGGTCGACTAGCGGGTACGAGCAGTACTTC. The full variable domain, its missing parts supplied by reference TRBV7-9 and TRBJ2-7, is DTGVSQNPRHKITKRGQNVTFRCDPISEHNRLYWYRQTLGQGPEFLTYFQNEAQLEKSRLLSDRFSAERPKGSFSTLEIQRTEQGDSAMYLCASSLRSTSGYEQYFGPGTRLTVT.

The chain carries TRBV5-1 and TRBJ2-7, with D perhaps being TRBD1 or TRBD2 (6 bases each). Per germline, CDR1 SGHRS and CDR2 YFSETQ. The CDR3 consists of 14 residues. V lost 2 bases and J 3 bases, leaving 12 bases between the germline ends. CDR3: CASSFAQGLYEQYF. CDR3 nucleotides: TGCGCCAGCAGCTTCGCACAGGGACTCTACGAGCAGTACTTC.

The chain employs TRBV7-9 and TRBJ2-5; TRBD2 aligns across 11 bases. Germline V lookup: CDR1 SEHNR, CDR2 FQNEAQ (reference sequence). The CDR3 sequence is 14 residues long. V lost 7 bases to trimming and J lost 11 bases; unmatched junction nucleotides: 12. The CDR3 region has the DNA TGTGCCAGCAAATGGGCTAGCGGGGGGAATGAGCAGTACTTC. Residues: CASKWASGGNEQYF.

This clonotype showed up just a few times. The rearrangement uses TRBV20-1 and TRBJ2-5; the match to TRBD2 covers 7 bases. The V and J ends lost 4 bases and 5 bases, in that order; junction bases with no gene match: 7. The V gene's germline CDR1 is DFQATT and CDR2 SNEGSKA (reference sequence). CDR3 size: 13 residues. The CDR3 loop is CSAKGQGGETQYF. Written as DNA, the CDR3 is TGCAGTGCTAAAGGCCAGGGAGGGGAGACCCAGTACTTC.

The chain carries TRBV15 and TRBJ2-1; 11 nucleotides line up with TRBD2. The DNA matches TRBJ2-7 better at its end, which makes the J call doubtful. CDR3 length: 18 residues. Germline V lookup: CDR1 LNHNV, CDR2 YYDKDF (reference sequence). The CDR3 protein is CATSRDPTSGGIYNEQYF. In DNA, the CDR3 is TGTGCCACCAGCAGAGACCCCACTAGCGGGGGTATCTACAATGAGCAGTACTTC.

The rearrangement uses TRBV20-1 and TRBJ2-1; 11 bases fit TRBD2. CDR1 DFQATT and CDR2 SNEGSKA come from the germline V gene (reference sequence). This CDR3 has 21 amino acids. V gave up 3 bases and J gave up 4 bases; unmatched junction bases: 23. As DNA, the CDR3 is TGCAGTGCTAGGCCCCGTCCGTCCGAGACTAGCGGGGTTTCGGGATACAATGAGCAGTTCTTC. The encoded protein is CSARPRPSETSGVSGYNEQFF.

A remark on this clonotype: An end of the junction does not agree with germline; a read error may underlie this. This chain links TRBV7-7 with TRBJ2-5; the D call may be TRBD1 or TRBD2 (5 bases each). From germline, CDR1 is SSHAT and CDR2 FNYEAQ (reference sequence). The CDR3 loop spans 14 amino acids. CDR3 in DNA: TGTGCTAGCAGCTTAACGGGACACCAAGAGACCCAGTACTTC. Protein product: CASSLTGHQETQYF.

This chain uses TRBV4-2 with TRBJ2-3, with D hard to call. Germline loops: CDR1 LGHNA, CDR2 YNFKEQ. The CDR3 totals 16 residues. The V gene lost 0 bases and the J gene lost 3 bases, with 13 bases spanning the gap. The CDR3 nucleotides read TGTGCCAGCAGCCAAGAAAGTAGCAGGAGAACAGATACGCAGTATTTT. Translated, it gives CASSQESSRRTDTQYF.

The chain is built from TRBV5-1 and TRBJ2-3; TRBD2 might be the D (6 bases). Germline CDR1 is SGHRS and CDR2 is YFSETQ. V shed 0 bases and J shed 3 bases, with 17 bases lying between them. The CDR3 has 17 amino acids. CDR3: CASSLATSPRRTDTQYF. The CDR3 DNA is TGCGCCAGCAGCTTGGCCACTAGCCCAAGGCGAACAGATACGCAGTATTTT.

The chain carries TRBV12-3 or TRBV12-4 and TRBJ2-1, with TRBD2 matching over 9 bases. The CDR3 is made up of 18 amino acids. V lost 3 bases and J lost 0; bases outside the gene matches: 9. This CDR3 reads CASSFRGSGSVSYNEQFF. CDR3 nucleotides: TGTGCCAGCAGTTTCAGGGGTAGCGGGAGTGTCTCCTACAATGAGCAGTTCTTC.

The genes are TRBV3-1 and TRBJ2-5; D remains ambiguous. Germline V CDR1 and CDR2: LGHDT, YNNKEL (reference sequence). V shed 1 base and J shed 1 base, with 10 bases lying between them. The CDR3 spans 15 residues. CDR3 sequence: CASSQGRLLQETQYF. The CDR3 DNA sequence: TGTGCCAGCAGCCAAGGTCGACTTCTCCAAGAGACCCAGTACTTC.

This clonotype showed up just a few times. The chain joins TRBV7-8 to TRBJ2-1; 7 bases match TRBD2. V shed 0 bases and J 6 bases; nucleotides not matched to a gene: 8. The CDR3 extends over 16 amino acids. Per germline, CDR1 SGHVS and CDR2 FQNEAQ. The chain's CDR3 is CASSLAGLLPPNEQFF. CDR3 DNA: TGTGCCAGCAGCTTAGCGGGACTACTACCTCCCAATGAGCAGTTCTTC.

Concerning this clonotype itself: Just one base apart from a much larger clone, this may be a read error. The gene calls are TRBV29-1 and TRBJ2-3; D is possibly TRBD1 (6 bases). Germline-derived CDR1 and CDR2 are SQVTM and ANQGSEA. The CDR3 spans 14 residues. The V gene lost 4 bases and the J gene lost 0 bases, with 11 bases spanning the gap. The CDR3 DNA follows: TGCAGCGTTGCAGGGGTATCTAGCACAGATACGCAGTATTTT. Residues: CSVAGVSSTDTQYF.

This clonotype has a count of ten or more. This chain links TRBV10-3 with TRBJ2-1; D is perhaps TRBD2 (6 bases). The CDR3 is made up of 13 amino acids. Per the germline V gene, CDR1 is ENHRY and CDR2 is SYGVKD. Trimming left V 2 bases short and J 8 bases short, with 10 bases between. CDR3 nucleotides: TGTGCCATCAGTGAGACTAGCAGGGATGAGCAGTTCTTC. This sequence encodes CAISETSRDEQFF.

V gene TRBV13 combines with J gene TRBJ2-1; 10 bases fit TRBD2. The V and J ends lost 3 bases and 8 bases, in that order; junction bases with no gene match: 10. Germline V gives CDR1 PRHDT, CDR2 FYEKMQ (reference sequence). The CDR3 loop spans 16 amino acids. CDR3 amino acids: CASSFSASGSNHEQFF. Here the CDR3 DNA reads TGTGCCAGCAGCTTTAGTGCTAGCGGGAGCAACCATGAGCAGTTCTTC.

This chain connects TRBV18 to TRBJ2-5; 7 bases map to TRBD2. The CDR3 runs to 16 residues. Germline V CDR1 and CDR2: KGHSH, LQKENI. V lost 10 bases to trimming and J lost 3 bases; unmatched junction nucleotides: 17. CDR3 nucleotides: TGTGCCACCACTCCCTTAGGACTAGGGAGTAAAGAGACCCAGTACTTC. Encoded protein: CATTPLGLGSKETQYF.

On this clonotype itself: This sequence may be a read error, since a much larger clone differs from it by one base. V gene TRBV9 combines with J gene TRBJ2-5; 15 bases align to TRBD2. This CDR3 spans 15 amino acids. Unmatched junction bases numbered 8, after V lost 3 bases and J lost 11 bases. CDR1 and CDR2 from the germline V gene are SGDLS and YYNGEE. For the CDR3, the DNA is TGTGCCAGCAGCGGGACTAGCGGGAGGGCCAATGAGCAGTACTTC. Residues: CASSGTSGRANEQYF.

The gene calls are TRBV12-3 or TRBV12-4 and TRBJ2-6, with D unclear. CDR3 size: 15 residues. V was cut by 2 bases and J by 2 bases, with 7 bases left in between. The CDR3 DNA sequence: TGTGCCAGCAGTTTATATGTGACTGGGGCCAACGTCCTGACTTTC. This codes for CASSLYVTGANVLTF.

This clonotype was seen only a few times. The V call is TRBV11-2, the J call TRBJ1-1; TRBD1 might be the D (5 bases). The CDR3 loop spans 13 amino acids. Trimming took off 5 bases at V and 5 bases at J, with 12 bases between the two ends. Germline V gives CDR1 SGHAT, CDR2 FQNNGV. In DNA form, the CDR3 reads TGTGCCAGCAGCCCCTTATGGGGGACTGAAGCTTTCTTT. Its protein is CASSPLWGTEAFF.

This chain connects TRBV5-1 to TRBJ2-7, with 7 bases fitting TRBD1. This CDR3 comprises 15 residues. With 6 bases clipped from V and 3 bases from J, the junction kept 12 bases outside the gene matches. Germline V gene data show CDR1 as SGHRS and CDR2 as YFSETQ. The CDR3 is CASMASLTGRYEQYF. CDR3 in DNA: TGCGCCAGCATGGCTAGCCTGACAGGGCGCTACGAGCAGTACTTC.

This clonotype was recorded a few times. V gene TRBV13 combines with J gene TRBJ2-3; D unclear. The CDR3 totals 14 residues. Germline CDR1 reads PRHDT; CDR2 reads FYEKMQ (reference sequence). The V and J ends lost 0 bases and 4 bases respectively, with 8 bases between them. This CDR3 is CASSLGFVADTQYF. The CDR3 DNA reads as TGTGCCAGCAGCTTAGGTTTCGTGGCAGATACGCAGTATTTT. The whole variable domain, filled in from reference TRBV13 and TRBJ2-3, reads AAGVIQSPRHLIKEKRETATLKCYPIPRHDTVYWYQQGPGQDPQFLISFYEKMQSDKGSIPDRFSAQQFSDYHSELNMSSLELGDSALYFCASSLGFVADTQYFGPGTRLTVL.

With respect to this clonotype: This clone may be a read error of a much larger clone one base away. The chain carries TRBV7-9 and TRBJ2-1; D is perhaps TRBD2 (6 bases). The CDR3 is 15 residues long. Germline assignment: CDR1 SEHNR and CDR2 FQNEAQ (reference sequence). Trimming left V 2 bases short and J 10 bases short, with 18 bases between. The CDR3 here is CASSLNQGLPYEQFF. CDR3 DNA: TGTGCCAGCAGCTTAAACCAGGGACTCCCCTACGAGCAGTTCTTC. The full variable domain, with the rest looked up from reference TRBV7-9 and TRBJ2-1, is DTGVSQNPRHKITKRGQNVTFRCDPISEHNRLYWYRQTLGQGPEFLTYFQNEAQLEKSRLLSDRFSAERPKGSFSTLEIQRTEQGDSAMYLCASSLNQGLPYEQFFGPGTRLTVL.

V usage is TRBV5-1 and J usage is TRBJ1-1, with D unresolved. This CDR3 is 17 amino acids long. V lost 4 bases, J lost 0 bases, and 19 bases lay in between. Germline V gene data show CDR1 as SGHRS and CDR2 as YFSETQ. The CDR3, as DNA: TGCGCCAGCAGCGGACCCGGTAGCGGCCCAATGAACACTGAAGCTTTCTTT. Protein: CASSGPGSGPMNTEAFF.

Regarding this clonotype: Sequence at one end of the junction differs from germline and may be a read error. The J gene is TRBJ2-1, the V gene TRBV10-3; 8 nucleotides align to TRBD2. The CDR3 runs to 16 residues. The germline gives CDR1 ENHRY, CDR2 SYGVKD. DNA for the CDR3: TGTGCCATCAGTGAGGAAGTTAGCGGGACGAACAATGGGCAGTTCTTC. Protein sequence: CAISEEVSGTNNGQFF.

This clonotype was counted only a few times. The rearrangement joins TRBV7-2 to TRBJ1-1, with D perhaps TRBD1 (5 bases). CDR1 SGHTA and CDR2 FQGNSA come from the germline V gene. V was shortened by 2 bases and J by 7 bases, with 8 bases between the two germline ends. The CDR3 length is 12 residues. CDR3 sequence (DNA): TGTGCCAGCAGCTTAATAGGGGTTGAAGCTTTCTTT. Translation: CASSLIGVEAFF.

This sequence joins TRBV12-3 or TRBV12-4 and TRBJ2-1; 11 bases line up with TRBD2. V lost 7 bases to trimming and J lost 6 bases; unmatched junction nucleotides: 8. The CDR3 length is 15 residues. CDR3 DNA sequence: TGTGCCAGCACTCCTCGACTAGCGGGACCCAATGAGCAGTTCTTC. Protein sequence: CASTPRLAGPNEQFF.